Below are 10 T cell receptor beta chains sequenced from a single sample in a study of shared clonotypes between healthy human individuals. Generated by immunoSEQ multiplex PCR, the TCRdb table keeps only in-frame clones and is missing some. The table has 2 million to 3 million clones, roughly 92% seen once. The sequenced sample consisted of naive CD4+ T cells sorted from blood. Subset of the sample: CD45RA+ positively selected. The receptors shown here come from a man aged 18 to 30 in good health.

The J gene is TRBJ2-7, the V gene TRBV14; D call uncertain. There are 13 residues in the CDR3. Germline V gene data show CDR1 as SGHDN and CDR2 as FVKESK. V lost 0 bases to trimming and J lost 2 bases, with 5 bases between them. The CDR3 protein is CASSQDPTYEQYF. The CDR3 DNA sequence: TGTGCCAGCAGCCAAGACCCAACCTACGAGCAGTACTTC.

The CDR3 DNA reads as TGCGCCAGCATCGGTACCTCAGGGTCGTACACCGGGGAGCTGTTTTTT. Residues: CASIGTSGSYTGELFF. The V call is TRBV5-1, the J call TRBJ2-2; weak D call: TRBD1 (5 bases). The CDR3 runs to 16 residues. Germline assignment: CDR1 SGHRS and CDR2 YFSETQ. Trimming cost V 6 bases and J 3 bases, with 18 bases left between them.

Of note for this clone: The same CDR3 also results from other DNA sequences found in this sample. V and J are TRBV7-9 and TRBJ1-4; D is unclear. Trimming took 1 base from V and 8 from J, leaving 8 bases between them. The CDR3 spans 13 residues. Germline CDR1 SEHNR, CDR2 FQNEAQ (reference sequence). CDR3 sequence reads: CASSLDVGEKLFF. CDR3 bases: TGTGCCAGCAGCTTAGATGTCGGGGAAAAACTGTTTTTT.

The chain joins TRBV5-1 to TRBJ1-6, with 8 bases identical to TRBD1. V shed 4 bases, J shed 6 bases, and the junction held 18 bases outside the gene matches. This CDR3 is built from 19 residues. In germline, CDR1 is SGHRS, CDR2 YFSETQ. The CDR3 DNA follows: TGCGCCAGCAGCCCCTTGGGACAGGACTTCTTGAGGGGTAATTCACCCCTCCACTTT. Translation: CASSPLGQDFLRGNSPLHF.

CDR3 region: CASSNRQGSNQPQHF. CDR3 in DNA: TGTGCCAGCAGTAACCGACAGGGAAGCAATCAGCCCCAGCATTTT. This sequence joins TRBV6-6 and TRBJ1-5; 7 positions match TRBD1. The ends lost 5 bases at V and 1 base at J; junction bases unmatched: 5. From germline, CDR1 is MNHNY and CDR2 SVGAGI (reference sequence). The CDR3 sequence is 15 residues long.

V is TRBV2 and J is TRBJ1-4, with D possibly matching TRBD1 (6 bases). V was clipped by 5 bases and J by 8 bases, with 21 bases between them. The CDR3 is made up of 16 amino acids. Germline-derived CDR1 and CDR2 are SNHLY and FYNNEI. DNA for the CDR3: TGTGCCAGCAGTCGACCCCTGGGACACGACCGAGAAAAACTGTTTTTT. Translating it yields CASSRPLGHDREKLFF.

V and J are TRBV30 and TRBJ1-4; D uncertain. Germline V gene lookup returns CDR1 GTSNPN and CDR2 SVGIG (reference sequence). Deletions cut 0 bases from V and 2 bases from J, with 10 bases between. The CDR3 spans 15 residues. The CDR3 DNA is TGTGCCTGGAGTGTGGGGAGGCACACTAATGAAAAACTGTTTTTT. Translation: CAWSVGRHTNEKLFF. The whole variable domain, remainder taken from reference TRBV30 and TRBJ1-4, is SQTIHQWPATLVQPVGSPLSLECTVEGTSNPNLYWYRQAAGRGLQLLFYSVGIGQISSEVPQNLSASRPQDRQFILSSKKLLLSDSGFYLCAWSVGRHTNEKLFFGSGTQLSVL.

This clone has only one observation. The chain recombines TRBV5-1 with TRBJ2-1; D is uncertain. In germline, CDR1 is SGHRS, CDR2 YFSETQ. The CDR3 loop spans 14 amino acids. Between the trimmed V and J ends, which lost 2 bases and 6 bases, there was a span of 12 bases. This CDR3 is CASSFRLPRNEQFF. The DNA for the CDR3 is TGCGCCAGCAGCTTCAGGCTACCTCGCAATGAGCAGTTCTTC.

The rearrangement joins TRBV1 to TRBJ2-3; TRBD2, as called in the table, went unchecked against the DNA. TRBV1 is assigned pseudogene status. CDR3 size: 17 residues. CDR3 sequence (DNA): TGCACCAGCAGCCAATCCGAGACTAGCGGGGGGACAGATACGCAGTATTTT. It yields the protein CTSSQSETSGGTDTQYF.

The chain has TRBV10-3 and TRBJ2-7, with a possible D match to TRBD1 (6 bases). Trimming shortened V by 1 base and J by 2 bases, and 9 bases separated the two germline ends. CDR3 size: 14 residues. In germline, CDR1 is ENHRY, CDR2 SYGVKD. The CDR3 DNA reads TGTGCCATCAGTGAGTGGGACAATGCCTACGAGCAGTACTTC. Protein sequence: CAISEWDNAYEQYF.